This T cell receptor (beta chain) was obtained from a study of regulatory T cells. Study-wide results and caveats: Hydrophobic residues at CDR3 positions 6 and 7 were enriched in conventional CD4+ T cells of CD3G-deficient patients. Patient repertoires had restricted TRB V-J pairs and skewed V and J usage, most in Tregs.

Worth noting for this clone: Its antigen is undetermined.

A couple of CD3G-deficient patients had more severe autoimmunity; all had some. Patients aged 2 to 39 years had fewer naive T cells. CD4+ cells were sorted into CD25-high CD127-low regulatory cells and CD25-low CD127-high conventional cells. The CDR3 is made up of 15 amino acids. With 4 bases clipped from V and 5 bases from J, the junction kept 10 bases outside the gene matches. Looked up from germline, CDR1 is LNHDA and CDR2 is SQIVND (reference sequence). The primer mix had 52 TRBV and 13 TRBJ primers. Clones were sequenced by immunoSEQ multiplex PCR, and TCRdb holds only the in-frame ones, with some missing. The sample has 20,000 to 25,000 clones; approximately 90% are singletons.

The receptor was isolated from a child aged 5 to 17 with CD3G deficiency. The sequencing input was conventional CD4+ T cells sorted from blood. The chain links TRBV19 to TRBJ1-1; 7 bases agree with TRBD1. Here the CDR3 reads CASSNPRGRETEAFF. Here the CDR3 DNA reads TGTGCCAGTAGTAATCCGAGGGGGCGGGAGACTGAAGCTTTCTTT.